This T cell receptor (beta chain) came from a study of blood T cell repertoires in COVID-19. The assay was immunoSEQ multiplex PCR, and TCRdb's table has in-frame clones only and misses some. The table includes tens of thousands of clones, around 86% detected once. Germline values: CDR1 SGHRS, CDR2 YFSETQ. CDR3 length equals 15 residues. V was trimmed by 0 bases and J by 6 bases, leaving 10 bases between them. V usage is TRBV5-1 and J usage is TRBJ1-6; D not resolved. Specimen: peripheral blood. This receptor was identified in a man aged 45-65 years with active or convalescent COVID-19. CDR3 sequence reads: CASSLGAGSNSPLHF. The CDR3 nucleotides read TGCGCCAGCAGCTTGGGGGCAGGCTCTAATTCACCCCTCCACTTT.